One and the same sample provided the 14 T cell receptor beta chains below, sequenced in a study of human T cells and chemical hapten exposure. Each CDR3 protein gets one entry after TCRdb re-called the RACE reads with MiXCR. The sample has 95,000 to 150,000 distinct CDR3 sequences, about 10% seen once; the top ten hold around 2.5%. Stated time point: patch test 3, about 24 weeks after DPC sensitization. The treatment denotes: therapeutic diphenylcyclopropenone sensitization with weekly scalp DPC. The starting material was whole blood, obtained in connection with sensitization to the hapten diphenylcyclopropenone (DPC). The receptors derive from a woman aged 50 to 60 with alopecia areata. Some clones in this sample may be carry-over from other donors' samples.

The rearrangement uses TRBV7-6 and TRBJ1-5; D perhaps matches TRBD1 (5 bases). V was shortened by 6 bases and J by 6 bases, with 15 bases between the two germline ends. Per germline, CDR1 SGHVS and CDR2 FNYEAQ. The CDR3 has 14 residues. The CDR3 here is CASSSGLGSQPQHF. The CDR3 bases are TGTGCCAGCAGTTCGGGGCTTGGTAGTCAGCCCCAGCATTTT.

This clonotype was seen a handful of times. J is TRBJ1-2 and V is TRBV11-2; 7 nucleotides match TRBD1. The germline CDR1 and CDR2 sequences are SGHAT and FQNNGV. This CDR3 is built from 14 residues. V lost 0 bases to trimming and J lost 5 bases; unmatched junction nucleotides: 3. The CDR3 DNA follows: TGTGCCAGCAGCTTAGAAGCAGGGGGTTATGGCTACACCTTC. Amino acid sequence: CASSLEAGGYGYTF. The full variable domain, completed using reference TRBV11-2 and TRBJ1-2, is EAGVAQSPRYKIIEKRQSVAFWCNPISGHATLYWYQQILGQGPKLLIQFQNNGVVDDSQLPKDRFSAERLKGVDSTLKIQPAKLEDSAVYLCASSLEAGGYGYTFGSGTRLTVV.

This clonotype turned up a few times. The V and J genes are TRBV11-1 and TRBJ2-1, with TRBD2 matching 12 bases. V lost 4 bases and J lost 10; bases outside the gene matches: 5. Germline assignment: CDR1 SGHAT and CDR2 FQDESV (reference sequence). The CDR3 runs 14 residues. The CDR3 sequence is CASSWTSGEREQFF. In DNA, the CDR3 is TGTGCCAGCAGCTGGACTAGCGGGGAGAGGGAGCAGTTCTTC.

The V and J genes are TRBV9 and TRBJ2-2; D possibly corresponds to TRBD2 (5 bases). The CDR3 is 15 amino acids. Trimming took 3 bases from V and 2 from J, leaving 11 bases between them. Germline CDR1 is SGDLS and CDR2 is YYNGEE. CDR3 amino acids: CASSAWELNTGELFF. The CDR3 DNA reads as TGTGCCAGCAGCGCCTGGGAGTTAAACACCGGGGAGCTGTTTTTT.

This clonotype has only a few counts. The chain combines TRBV7-2 with TRBJ2-1; D is perhaps TRBD2 (6 bases). Germline values: CDR1 SGHTA, CDR2 FQGNSA. V lost 5 bases to trimming and J lost 7 bases, with 21 bases between them. The CDR3 consists of 16 residues. CDR3 residues: CASSLFRDSPGNEQFF. The CDR3 DNA sequence: TGTGCCAGCAGCCTTTTCCGGGACTCCCCGGGGAATGAGCAGTTCTTC.

This clonotype has at least ten counts. The chain is built from TRBV5-6 and TRBJ2-7; D remains ambiguous. The germline CDR1 and CDR2 sequences are SGHDT and YYEEEE. The CDR3 covers 13 residues. Trimming removed 1 base at V and 2 bases at J, with 7 bases between. CDR3 in amino acids: CASSLPGAYEQYF. In nucleotides, the CDR3 is TGTGCCAGCAGCTTGCCAGGCGCCTACGAGCAGTACTTC.

At least ten counts were recorded for this clonotype. The rearrangement joins TRBV9 to TRBJ2-3, with a tentative D call TRBD2 (6 bases). Germline lookup yields CDR1 SGDLS and CDR2 YYNGEE. This CDR3 region has 13 residues. Trimming cost V 4 bases and J 4 bases, with 10 bases left between them. The CDR3 nucleotides are TGTGCCAGCAGCCGACTAGTGGCAGATACGCAGTATTTT. It codes for CASSRLVADTQYF.

This clonotype was observed at least ten times. The chain uses TRBV14 and TRBJ2-2; D is unresolved. CDR3 size: 13 residues. V shed 0 bases and J shed 5 bases, with 4 bases lying between them. The germline V gene encodes CDR1 SGHDN and CDR2 FVKESK. The CDR3 is CASSQDWTGELFF. The DNA for the CDR3 is TGTGCCAGCAGCCAAGATTGGACCGGGGAGCTGTTTTTT.

The chain uses TRBV28 and TRBJ2-1, with D perhaps assigned TRBD1 or TRBD2 (5 bases each). Germline CDR1 MDHEN, CDR2 SYDVKM. The length of the CDR3 is 14 residues. Trimming shortened V by 5 bases and J by 10 bases, and 18 bases separated the two germline ends. The CDR3 is CASSLGLGPGEQFF. As DNA, the CDR3 is TGTGCCAGCAGTCTTGGACTGGGACCAGGGGAGCAGTTCTTC. Complete variable domain (other parts from reference TRBV28 and TRBJ2-1): DVKVTQSSRYLVKRTGEKVFLECVQDMDHENMFWYRQDPGLGLRLIYFSYDVKMKEKGDIPEGYSVSREKKERFSLILESASTNQTSMYLCASSLGLGPGEQFFGPGTRLTVL.

This clonotype was picked up many times. V usage is TRBV7-2 and J usage is TRBJ1-5; D is ambiguous. The V gene lost 1 base and the J gene lost 3 bases, with 10 bases spanning the gap. Germline loops: CDR1 SGHTA, CDR2 FQGNSA. The CDR3 has 15 residues. The CDR3 sequence is CASSLVSRLNQPQHF. CDR3 DNA sequence: TGTGCCAGCAGCTTAGTATCGCGTCTCAATCAGCCCCAGCATTTT.

This clonotype was picked up many times. This chain links TRBV29-1 with TRBJ2-7, with D possibly matching TRBD1 (5 bases). This CDR3 comprises 11 residues. Trimming pared 7 bases from V and 3 bases from J, leaving 10 bases between. The germline V gene has CDR1 SQVTM and CDR2 ANQGSEA. The CDR3 sequence is CSAGHNYEQYF. As DNA, the CDR3 is TGCAGCGCCGGACATAACTACGAGCAGTACTTC.

This clonotype was seen only a few times. The chain is built from TRBV3-1 and TRBJ1-4; D is unresolved. The V end lost 1 base, the J end lost 0 bases, and 6 bases lay between the germline ends. The CDR3 length is 15 residues. Looked up from germline, CDR1 is LGHDT and CDR2 is YNNKEL (reference sequence). The CDR3 loop reads CASSQGIATNEKLFF. CDR3 in DNA: TGTGCCAGCAGCCAAGGGATTGCAACTAATGAAAAACTGTTTTTT.

This rearrangement joins TRBV6-1 to TRBJ1-4, with D unresolved. Deletions cut 10 bases from V and 8 bases from J, with 20 bases between. This CDR3 region has 14 residues. Germline-derived CDR1 and CDR2 are MNHNS and SASEGT. CDR3 sequence: CATPRSSKGEKLFF. The CDR3 DNA follows: TGTGCCACCCCCAGGTCCTCCAAAGGCGAAAAACTGTTTTTT.

This clonotype was detected only a few times. The chain carries TRBV28 and TRBJ1-6, with no clear D. The germline gives CDR1 MDHEN, CDR2 SYDVKM. V lost 7 bases and J 7 bases, leaving 14 bases between the germline ends. This CDR3 is built from 14 residues. The CDR3 nucleotides read TGTGCCAGCACTCGTGGAGGGAGAAATTCACCCCTCCACTTT. Translation gives CASTRGGRNSPLHF. Filled out from reference TRBV28 and TRBJ1-6, the complete variable domain reads DVKVTQSSRYLVKRTGEKVFLECVQDMDHENMFWYRQDPGLGLRLIYFSYDVKMKEKGDIPEGYSVSREKKERFSLILESASTNQTSMYLCASTRGGRNSPLHFGNGTRLTVT.